The 32 T cell receptor beta chains presented below share a single source sample, sequenced in a study of T cell responses to AZD1222 COVID-19 vaccine (dated by TCRdb to 2020 to 2022). The time point label on this specimen signifies: about 28 days (+/-7) after the second vaccine dose. The library was obtained by the immunoSEQ multiplex PCR assay. The table was pulled from immuneACCESS by TCRdb, which kept in-frame rearrangements only. Such tables lose some clones; where checked, under half of the loss comes from unresolved V genes, and the rest has no known cause. The sample table records about 94,000 clones; approximately 88% of these occur just once. The ten top clones hold around 10% of the sample. Here the sequenced sample was peripheral blood, taken 28 days after the second AZD1222 dose. The source is an adult who received the AZD1222 COVID-19 vaccine.

On this clone itself: Other nucleotide sequences from this sample produce the same CDR3. The V call is TRBV12-3 or TRBV12-4, the J call TRBJ1-2; a possible D gene is TRBD1 (6 bases). Deletions cut 6 bases from V and 2 bases from J, with 10 bases between. This CDR3 is built from 13 residues. CDR3 in DNA: TGTGCCAGCAGCTTGCAGGGGAACTATGGCTACACCTTC. This sequence encodes CASSLQGNYGYTF.

This clone was counted a single time. This chain links TRBV7-2 with TRBJ1-4, with TRBD1 matching 8 bases. Germline V gene lookup returns CDR1 SGHTA and CDR2 FQGNSA. The V gene end was trimmed by 5 bases and the J gene end by 6 bases; junction bases not matched to a gene: 8. The CDR3 has 15 residues. In nucleotides, the CDR3 is TGTGCCAGCAGCCGCCCCCCAGGGGGCGATGAAAAACTGTTTTTT. Translated, it gives CASSRPPGGDEKLFF.

The chain has TRBV5-1 and TRBJ2-7, with 7 bases that match TRBD1. CDR1 SGHRS and CDR2 YFSETQ come from the germline V gene. Trimming took 2 bases from V and 2 from J; bases not matched to a gene: 7. This CDR3 has 15 amino acids. The DNA of the CDR3 is TGCGCCAGCAGCTTTCTAGAGGGGGCGACCTACGAGCAGTACTTC. This gives the protein CASSFLEGATYEQYF.

The V and J genes are TRBV5-1 and TRBJ2-5; TRBD1 agrees at 8 bases. Germline CDR1 and CDR2: SGHRS and YFSETQ. This CDR3 contains 15 residues. Trimming took 0 bases from V and 2 from J; bases not matched to a gene: 3. CDR3 sequence: CASSLGTGTQETQYF. As DNA, the CDR3 is TGCGCCAGCAGCTTGGGGACAGGGACTCAAGAGACCCAGTACTTC. Drawing the rest from reference TRBV5-1 and TRBJ2-5, the complete variable domain is KAGVTQTPRYLIKTRGQQVTLSCSPISGHRSVSWYQQTPGQGLQFLFEYFSETQRNKGNFPGRFSGRQFSNSRSEMNVSTLELGDSALYLCASSLGTGTQETQYFGPGTRLLVL.

V gene TRBV11-1 combines with J gene TRBJ1-2, with 12 bases fitting TRBD1. This CDR3 has 15 amino acids. CDR1 and CDR2 (germline): SGHAT, FQDESV (reference sequence). Germline trimming cut 6 bases from V and 5 bases from J; bases unmatched to any gene: 7. The chain's CDR3 is CASSFAGQGAYGYTF. CDR3 nucleotides: TGTGCCAGCAGTTTCGCGGGACAGGGGGCGTATGGCTACACCTTC.

The V gene is TRBV5-1, the J gene TRBJ2-1; TRBD2 matches at 9 bases. The germline CDR1 and CDR2 sequences are SGHRS and YFSETQ. V lost 1 base, J lost 3 bases, and 2 bases stayed unmatched. CDR3 length: 15 residues. The CDR3 nucleotides read TGCGCCAGCAGCTTGAGCGGGAGGATCTACAATGAGCAGTTCTTC. It codes for CASSLSGRIYNEQFF. The whole variable domain, filled in from reference TRBV5-1 and TRBJ2-1, reads KAGVTQTPRYLIKTRGQQVTLSCSPISGHRSVSWYQQTPGQGLQFLFEYFSETQRNKGNFPGRFSGRQFSNSRSEMNVSTLELGDSALYLCASSLSGRIYNEQFFGPGTRLTVL.

The chain's CDR3 is CASSPTWGSSYNEQFF. The CDR3, as DNA: TGTGCCAGCAGCCCTACGTGGGGGAGCTCCTACAATGAGCAGTTCTTC. The chain recombines TRBV25-1 with TRBJ2-1, with D possibly being TRBD1 or TRBD2 (5 bases each). Germline CDR1 is MGHDK and CDR2 is SYGVNS. The CDR3 is 16 amino acids. The V gene lost 6 bases and the J gene lost 0 bases, with 15 bases spanning the gap.

The DNA of the CDR3 is TGCGCCAGCACCGAGGATGGGGGGCCTGAAGCTTTCTTT. It yields the protein CASTEDGGPEAFF. The chain has TRBV5-1 and TRBJ1-1; D possibly corresponds to TRBD1 (6 bases). The CDR3 length is 13 residues. V dropped 6 bases and J dropped 6 bases, with 15 bases sitting between them. Per the germline V gene, CDR1 is SGHRS and CDR2 is YFSETQ.

The rearrangement uses TRBV9 and TRBJ2-3; the D is unclear. Germline assignment: CDR1 SGDLS and CDR2 YYNGEE. The CDR3 consists of 13 residues. V gave up 2 bases and J gave up 1 base, with 5 bases separating them. In DNA, the CDR3 is TGTGCCAGCAGCGTGTCAGGCACAGATACGCAGTATTTT. It yields the protein CASSVSGTDTQYF.

The V call is TRBV5-1, the J call TRBJ2-2; a possible D gene is TRBD1 (7 bases). The CDR3 has 15 residues. Germline-derived CDR1 and CDR2 are SGHRS and YFSETQ. Trimming removed 4 bases at V and 0 bases at J, with 10 bases between. The CDR3 sequence is CASSAGQTNTGELFF. CDR3 DNA sequence: TGCGCCAGCAGCGCGGGACAGACGAACACCGGGGAGCTGTTTTTT.

V usage is TRBV6-5 and J usage is TRBJ1-1; D unclear. The V gene's germline CDR1 is MNHEY and CDR2 SVGAGI. V shed 2 bases and J shed 0 bases, with 10 bases lying between them. The CDR3 spans 15 residues. This CDR3 is CASSYGGLVNTEAFF. The CDR3 DNA reads as TGTGCCAGCAGTTACGGAGGTTTGGTGAACACTGAAGCTTTCTTT.

V usage is TRBV27 and J usage is TRBJ2-2; possible D gene TRBD1, 5 bases. The CDR3 is 17 amino acids. Germline V lookup: CDR1 MNHEY, CDR2 SMNVEV (reference sequence). V lost 3 bases and J 4 bases, leaving 18 bases between the germline ends. The CDR3 is CASSLVGRGSGTGELFF. CDR3 nucleotides: TGTGCCAGCAGTTTGGTGGGAAGGGGCTCGGGCACCGGGGAGCTGTTTTTT.

A single count supports this clone. The V call is TRBV7-3, the J call TRBJ2-1; possible D gene TRBD2, 5 bases. The CDR3 consists of 16 residues. Trimming took 2 bases from V and 0 from J, leaving 11 bases between them. Germline-derived CDR1 and CDR2 are SGHTA and FQGTGA. The CDR3 DNA reads TGTGCCAGCAGCTTATTGTTAGGGAGCTCCTACAATGAGCAGTTCTTC. It specifies CASSLLLGSSYNEQFF.

The genes are TRBV29-1 and TRBJ1-1; D unresolved. Trimming removed 3 bases at V and 0 bases at J, with 14 bases between. CDR1 SQVTM and CDR2 ANQGSEA come from the germline V gene. CDR3 length equals 15 residues. The CDR3 is CSVESDYLVNTEAFF. DNA of the CDR3: TGCAGCGTTGAGTCAGACTACCTCGTGAACACTGAAGCTTTCTTT.

The chain combines TRBV19 with TRBJ1-3, with D perhaps TRBD1 (5 bases). Looked up from germline, CDR1 is LNHDA and CDR2 is SQIVND (reference sequence). Trimming cost V 5 bases and J 1 base, with 18 bases left between them. The CDR3 is 17 residues long. The CDR3 nucleotides read TGTGCCAGTAGTCCAACCTGGACACCGAGTTCTGGAAACACCATATATTTT. This translates into CASSPTWTPSSGNTIYF. Full variable domain (missing parts from reference TRBV19 and TRBJ1-3): DGGITQSPKYLFRKEGQNVTLSCEQNLNHDAMYWYRQDPGQGLRLIYYSQIVNDFQKGDIAEGYSVSREKKESFPLTVTSAQKNPTAFYLCASSPTWTPSSGNTIYFGEGSWLTVV.

The chain joins TRBV29-1 to TRBJ2-5; tentatively, D is TRBD1 (5 bases). With 4 bases removed from V and 7 bases from J, the gap between germline ends came to 16 bases. Germline CDR1 is SQVTM and CDR2 is ANQGSEA. There are 13 residues in the CDR3. The CDR3 coding sequence is TGCAGCGTTGGCAGGGAAAACGGAAGGACCCAGTACTTC. Protein sequence: CSVGRENGRTQYF.

This rearrangement joins TRBV4-1 to TRBJ2-4, with TRBD1 matching over 8 bases. Germline CDR1 and CDR2: MGHRA and YSYEKL. The CDR3 covers 16 residues. V lost 5 bases, J lost 0 bases, and 6 bases stayed unmatched. The chain's CDR3 is CASSSQTGVAKNIQYF. As DNA, the CDR3 is TGCGCCAGCAGCTCTCAGACAGGGGTAGCCAAAAACATTCAGTACTTC.

The chain combines TRBV7-2 with TRBJ1-5; 9 bases line up with TRBD1. Trimming cost V 5 bases and J 1 base; bases outside gene matches: 9. Germline V gene sequence: CDR1 SGHTA, CDR2 FQGNSA. This CDR3 comprises 17 residues. CDR3 nucleotide sequence: TGTGCCAGCAGCCCGGGACAGGGATCAATGAGCAATCAGCCCCAGCATTTT. Translated, it gives CASSPGQGSMSNQPQHF.

The DNA for the CDR3 is TGTGCCAGCAGCTTGGCCCTGGGGTCGACCTACGAGCAGTACTTC. Its translation is CASSLALGSTYEQYF. This chain joins TRBV5-4 and TRBJ2-7; D ambiguous. Trimming took 0 bases from V and 2 from J, leaving 12 bases between them. The CDR3 length is 15 residues. Per germline, CDR1 SGHNT and CDR2 YYREEE (reference sequence).

This clone is a singleton in its sample. The chain recombines TRBV11-2 with TRBJ1-1; D not resolved. This CDR3 has 14 amino acids. Germline CDR1 SGHAT, CDR2 FQNNGV. With 1 base removed from V and 5 bases from J, the gap between germline ends came to 11 bases. The CDR3 loop is CASSLVQPRTEAFF. The CDR3 DNA reads TGTGCCAGCAGCTTAGTCCAGCCCCGGACTGAAGCTTTCTTT.

The genes are TRBV19 and TRBJ2-7, with 12 bases identical to TRBD1. CDR3 size: 16 residues. The V segment lost 7 bases and the J segment 6 bases; nucleotides outside the gene matches: 13. In germline, CDR1 is LNHDA, CDR2 SQIVND (reference sequence). The CDR3 nucleotides are TGTGCCAGTAACAAGGGGGCCGGGACAGGGGGCGCCGAGCAGTACTTC. This encodes CASNKGAGTGGAEQYF.

The rearrangement links TRBV7-9 to TRBJ2-2, with D perhaps TRBD1 or TRBD2 (5 bases each). Trimming pared 3 bases from V and 5 bases from J, leaving 7 bases between. Per the germline V gene, CDR1 is SEHNR and CDR2 is FQNEAQ (reference sequence). This CDR3 contains 13 residues. This CDR3 reads CASSLGETGELFF. In nucleotides, the CDR3 is TGTGCCAGCAGCTTGGGGGAGACCGGGGAGCTGTTTTTT.

The rearrangement links TRBV11-3 to TRBJ2-7; D unclear. The CDR3 contains 13 residues. V lost 5 bases and J 7 bases, leaving 15 bases between the germline ends. In germline, CDR1 is SGHNT, CDR2 YENEEA. The DNA for the CDR3 is TGTGCCAGCAGCCCCGGGCCTCTCGGGGAGCAGTACTTC. Amino acid sequence: CASSPGPLGEQYF. Full variable domain (rest looked up from reference TRBV11-3 and TRBJ2-7): EAGVVQSPRYKIIEKKQPVAFWCNPISGHNTLYWYLQNLGQGPELLIRYENEEAVDDSQLPKDRFSAERLKGVDSTLKIQPAELGDSAVYLCASSPGPLGEQYFGPGTRLTVT.

The chain employs TRBV15 and TRBJ2-7; D not certain. Germline loops: CDR1 LNHNV, CDR2 YYDKDF (reference sequence). V was pared by 1 base and J by 3 bases, with 10 bases between. The CDR3 runs to 14 residues. The DNA for the CDR3 is TGTGCCACCAGCAGAGGTGACGTAGACTACGAGCAGTACTTC. It encodes CATSRGDVDYEQYF.

The chain uses TRBV19 and TRBJ2-3; the match to TRBD2 covers 11 bases. V lost 6 bases, J lost 2 bases, and 1 base stayed unmatched. This CDR3 comprises 14 residues. The V gene's germline CDR1 is LNHDA and CDR2 SQIVND (reference sequence). The CDR3 sequence: CASRLAGATDTQYF. The CDR3 DNA follows: TGTGCCAGTAGACTAGCGGGAGCCACAGATACGCAGTATTTT.

The chain joins TRBV5-1 to TRBJ1-2; perhaps TRBD1 as D (6 bases). CDR3 length: 12 amino acids. Germline-derived CDR1 and CDR2 are SGHRS and YFSETQ. Trimming left V 3 bases short and J 6 bases short, with 9 bases between. DNA for the CDR3: TGCGCCAGCAGCTCCACAGGGCATGGCTACACCTTC. Translation gives CASSSTGHGYTF.

The chain uses TRBV24-1 and TRBJ2-3; D gene uncertain. Germline V gene lookup returns CDR1 KGHDR and CDR2 SFDVKD. This CDR3 has 13 residues. Between the trimmed V and J ends, which lost 4 bases and 2 bases, there was a span of 6 bases. The CDR3 loop reads CATSDHNTDTQYF. The CDR3, as DNA: TGTGCCACCAGTGACCACAACACAGATACGCAGTATTTT.

V is TRBV27 and J is TRBJ2-7, with D unresolved. Per the germline V gene, CDR1 is MNHEY and CDR2 is SMNVEV (reference sequence). This CDR3 contains 11 residues. Trimming removed 10 bases from V and 4 bases from J, with 11 bases in between. In DNA form, the CDR3 reads TGTGCCACCACAGACCTTTACGAGCAGTACTTC. Protein product: CATTDLYEQYF.

This chain links TRBV6-1 with TRBJ2-7; TRBD2 aligns across 10 bases. V lost 1 base, J lost 9 bases, and 12 bases stayed unmatched. Germline V gene lookup returns CDR1 MNHNS and CDR2 SASEGT. This CDR3 is built from 16 residues. CDR3 region: CASSEGRASGRSGQYF. DNA for the CDR3: TGTGCCAGCAGTGAAGGCAGGGCTAGCGGGAGATCGGGGCAGTACTTC.

The chain couples TRBV28 to TRBJ2-7, with a tentative D call TRBD1 (7 bases). CDR3 length: 15 amino acids. The germline gives CDR1 MDHEN, CDR2 SYDVKM. The ends were cut back, 5 bases at V and 0 bases at J, with 14 bases in the middle. CDR3 in DNA: TGTGCCAGCAGTGGGGAGGACAGGATCTCCTACGAGCAGTACTTC. Translated: CASSGEDRISYEQYF.

This chain connects TRBV5-1 to TRBJ1-1, with D maybe TRBD1 (6 bases). CDR3 length equals 16 residues. V was shortened by 0 bases and J by 5 bases, with 17 bases between the two germline ends. CDR1 is SGHRS and CDR2 is YFSETQ in the germline V gene. CDR3 nucleotide sequence: TGCGCCAGCAGCTTGGAAGTGGGGGCGCGATGGACTGAAGCTTTCTTT. Residues: CASSLEVGARWTEAFF.

Only a few counts were recorded for this clone. The chain has TRBV5-6 and TRBJ2-1; TRBD2 aligns across 10 bases. The CDR3 has 15 residues. Germline V gene sequence: CDR1 SGHDT, CDR2 YYEEEE. With 4 bases clipped from V and 6 bases from J, the junction kept 7 bases outside the gene matches. CDR3 loop: CASSTPGTSVNEQFF. The CDR3 coding sequence is TGTGCCAGCAGCACGCCCGGGACTAGCGTCAATGAGCAGTTCTTC. The full variable domain, rest sourced from reference TRBV5-6 and TRBJ2-1, is DAGVTQSPTHLIKTRGQQVTLRCSPKSGHDTVSWYQQALGQGPQFIFQYYEEEERQRGNFPDRFSGHQFPNYSSELNVNALLLGDSALYLCASSTPGTSVNEQFFGPGTRLTVL.